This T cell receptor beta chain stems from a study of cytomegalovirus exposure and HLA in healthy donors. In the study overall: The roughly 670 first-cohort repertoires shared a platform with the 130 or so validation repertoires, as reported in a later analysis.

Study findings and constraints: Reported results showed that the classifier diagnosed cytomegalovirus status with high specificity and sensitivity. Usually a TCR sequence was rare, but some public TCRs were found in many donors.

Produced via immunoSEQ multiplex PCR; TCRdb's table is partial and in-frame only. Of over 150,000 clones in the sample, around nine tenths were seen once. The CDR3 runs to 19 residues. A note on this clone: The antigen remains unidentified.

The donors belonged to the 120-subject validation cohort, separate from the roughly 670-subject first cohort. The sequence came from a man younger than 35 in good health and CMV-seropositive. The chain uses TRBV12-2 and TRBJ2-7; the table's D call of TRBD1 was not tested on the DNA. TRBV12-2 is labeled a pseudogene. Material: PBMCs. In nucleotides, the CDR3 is TGTGCAAGTCGCTTAGTAGGACAGGGGGTGACCCCCCTCCCCTACGAGCAGTACTTC. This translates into CASRLVGQGVTPLPYEQYF.